The 2 T cell receptor beta chains in this list originate from one sample, sequenced in a study of blood T cells in healthy people across ages. A second PCR of about 6 to 12 cycles used a sample-barcoded 5' primer and a J-beta primer mix. TCRdb itself ran the 5' RACE reads through MiXCR, one entry per CDR3 protein. Among roughly 2 million distinct CDR3 sequences listed, around 48% were seen once. Sequencing used blood. These receptors came from a woman in her 40s in good health.

The CDR3 nucleotides are TGCAGTGCAATAGGACAGGGGGCTCTAGGGACCCAGTACTTC. Translating gives CSAIGQGALGTQYF. This chain uses TRBV20-1 with TRBJ2-4, with 11 bases fitting TRBD1. The DNA matches TRBJ2-5 better at its end, which makes the J call doubtful. Germline V CDR1 and CDR2: DFQATT, SNEGSKA (reference sequence). CDR3 length: 14 amino acids.

The chain links TRBV7-9 to TRBJ1-2, with D hard to call. Per germline, CDR1 SEHNR and CDR2 FQNEAQ (reference sequence). The CDR3 has 13 residues. Trimming stripped 5 bases from V and 5 bases from J, with 12 bases between. For the CDR3, the DNA is TGTGCCAGCAGCCCAGCCCCCTCATATGGCTACACCTTC. This codes for CASSPAPSYGYTF. Together with reference TRBV7-9 and TRBJ1-2, the CDR3 gives the full variable domain: DTGVSQNPRHKITKRGQNVTFRCDPISEHNRLYWYRQTLGQGPEFLTYFQNEAQLEKSRLLSDRFSAERPKGSFSTLEIQRTEQGDSAMYLCASSPAPSYGYTFGSGTRLTVV.